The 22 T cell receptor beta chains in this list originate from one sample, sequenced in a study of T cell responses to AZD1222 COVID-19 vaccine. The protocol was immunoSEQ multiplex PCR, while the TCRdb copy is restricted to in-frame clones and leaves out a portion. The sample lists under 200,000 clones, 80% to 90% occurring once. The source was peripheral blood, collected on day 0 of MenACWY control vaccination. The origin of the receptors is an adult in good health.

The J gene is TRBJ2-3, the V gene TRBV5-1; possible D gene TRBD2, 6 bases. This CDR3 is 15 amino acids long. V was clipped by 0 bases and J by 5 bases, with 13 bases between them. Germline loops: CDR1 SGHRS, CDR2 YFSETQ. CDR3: CASSLALTSGDTQYF. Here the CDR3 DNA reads TGCGCCAGCAGCTTGGCTTTGACTAGTGGAGATACGCAGTATTTT. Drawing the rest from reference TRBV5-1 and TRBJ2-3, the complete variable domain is KAGVTQTPRYLIKTRGQQVTLSCSPISGHRSVSWYQQTPGQGLQFLFEYFSETQRNKGNFPGRFSGRQFSNSRSEMNVSTLELGDSALYLCASSLALTSGDTQYFGPGTRLTVL.

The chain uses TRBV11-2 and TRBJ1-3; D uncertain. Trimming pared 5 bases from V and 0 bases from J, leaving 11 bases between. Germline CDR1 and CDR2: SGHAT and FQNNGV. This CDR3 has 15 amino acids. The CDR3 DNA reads TGTGCCAGCAGCCGGGGTCCAGGCTCTGGAAACACCATATATTTT. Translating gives CASSRGPGSGNTIYF.

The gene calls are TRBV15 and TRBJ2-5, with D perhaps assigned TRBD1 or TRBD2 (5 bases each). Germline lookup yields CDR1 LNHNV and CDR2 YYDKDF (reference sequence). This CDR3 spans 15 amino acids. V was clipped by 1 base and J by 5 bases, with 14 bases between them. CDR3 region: CATSRGGSQSETQYF. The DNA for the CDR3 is TGTGCCACCAGCAGAGGGGGGAGCCAGTCGGAGACCCAGTACTTC.

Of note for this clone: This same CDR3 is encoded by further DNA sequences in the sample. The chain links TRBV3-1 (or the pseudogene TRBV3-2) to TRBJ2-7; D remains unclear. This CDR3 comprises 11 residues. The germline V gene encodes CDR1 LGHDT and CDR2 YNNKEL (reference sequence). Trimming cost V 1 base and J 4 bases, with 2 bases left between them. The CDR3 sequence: CASSQGYEQYF. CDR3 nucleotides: TGTGCCAGCAGCCAAGGGTACGAGCAGTACTTC.

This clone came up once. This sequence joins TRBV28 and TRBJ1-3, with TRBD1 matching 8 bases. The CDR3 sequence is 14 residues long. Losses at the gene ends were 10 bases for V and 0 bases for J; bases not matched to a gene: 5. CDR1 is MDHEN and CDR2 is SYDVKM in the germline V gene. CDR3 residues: CATQGAFSGNTIYF. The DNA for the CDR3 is TGTGCCACCCAGGGGGCCTTCTCTGGAAACACCATATATTTT.

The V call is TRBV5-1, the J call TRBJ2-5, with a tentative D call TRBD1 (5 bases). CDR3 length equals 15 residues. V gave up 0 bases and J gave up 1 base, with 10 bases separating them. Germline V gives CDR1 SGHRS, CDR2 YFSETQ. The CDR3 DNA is TGCGCCAGCAGCTTGGGATTAAGGGGCCAAGAGACCCAGTACTTC. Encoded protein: CASSLGLRGQETQYF. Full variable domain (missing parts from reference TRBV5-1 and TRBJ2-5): KAGVTQTPRYLIKTRGQQVTLSCSPISGHRSVSWYQQTPGQGLQFLFEYFSETQRNKGNFPGRFSGRQFSNSRSEMNVSTLELGDSALYLCASSLGLRGQETQYFGPGTRLLVL.

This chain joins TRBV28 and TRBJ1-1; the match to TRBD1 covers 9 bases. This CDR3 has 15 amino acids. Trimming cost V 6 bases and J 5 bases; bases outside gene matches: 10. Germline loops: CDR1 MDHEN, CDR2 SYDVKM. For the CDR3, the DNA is TGTGCCAGCAGACAGGGGGCTGCGGGTGGGACTGAAGCTTTCTTT. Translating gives CASRQGAAGGTEAFF. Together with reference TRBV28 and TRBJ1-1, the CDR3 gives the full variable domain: DVKVTQSSRYLVKRTGEKVFLECVQDMDHENMFWYRQDPGLGLRLIYFSYDVKMKEKGDIPEGYSVSREKKERFSLILESASTNQTSMYLCASRQGAAGGTEAFFGQGTRLTVV.

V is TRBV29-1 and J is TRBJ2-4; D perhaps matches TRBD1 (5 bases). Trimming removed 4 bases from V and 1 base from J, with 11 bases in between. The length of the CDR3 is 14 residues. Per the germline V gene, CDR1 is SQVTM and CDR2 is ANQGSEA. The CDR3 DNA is TGCAGCGTTGGAATGAGACAGGCCAAAAACATTCAGTACTTC. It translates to CSVGMRQAKNIQYF.

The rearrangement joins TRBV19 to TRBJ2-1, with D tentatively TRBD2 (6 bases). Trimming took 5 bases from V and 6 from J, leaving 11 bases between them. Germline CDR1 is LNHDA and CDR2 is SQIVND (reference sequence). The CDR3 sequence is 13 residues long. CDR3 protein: CASSAGMGNEQFF. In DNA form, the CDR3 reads TGTGCCAGTAGTGCGGGGATGGGCAATGAGCAGTTCTTC.

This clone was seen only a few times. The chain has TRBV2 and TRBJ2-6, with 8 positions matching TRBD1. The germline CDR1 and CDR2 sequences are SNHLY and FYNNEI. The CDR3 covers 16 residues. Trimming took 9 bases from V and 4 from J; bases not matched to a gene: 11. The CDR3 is CARKTGAREGANVLTF. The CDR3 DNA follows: TGTGCCAGGAAGACAGGGGCCCGGGAGGGGGCCAACGTCCTGACTTTC.

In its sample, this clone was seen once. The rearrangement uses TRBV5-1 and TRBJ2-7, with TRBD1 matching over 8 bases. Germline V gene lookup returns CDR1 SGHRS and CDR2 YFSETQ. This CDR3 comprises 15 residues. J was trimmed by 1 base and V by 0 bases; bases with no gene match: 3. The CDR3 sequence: CASSLGGTGSYEQYF. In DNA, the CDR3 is TGCGCCAGCAGCTTGGGGGGGACAGGATCCTACGAGCAGTACTTC.

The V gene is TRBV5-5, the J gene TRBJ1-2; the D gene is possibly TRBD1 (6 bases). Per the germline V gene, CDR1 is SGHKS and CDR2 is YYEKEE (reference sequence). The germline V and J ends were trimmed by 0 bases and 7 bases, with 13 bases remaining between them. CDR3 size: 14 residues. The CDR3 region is CASSLVAGDGGYTF. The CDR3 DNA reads TGTGCCAGCAGCTTGGTAGCAGGGGACGGTGGCTACACCTTC.

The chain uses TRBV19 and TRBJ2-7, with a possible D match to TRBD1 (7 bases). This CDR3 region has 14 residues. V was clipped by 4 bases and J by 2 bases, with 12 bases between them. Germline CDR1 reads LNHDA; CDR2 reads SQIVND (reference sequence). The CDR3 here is CASSTQGGAYEQYF. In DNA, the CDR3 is TGTGCCAGTAGTACCCAGGGGGGTGCCTACGAGCAGTACTTC.

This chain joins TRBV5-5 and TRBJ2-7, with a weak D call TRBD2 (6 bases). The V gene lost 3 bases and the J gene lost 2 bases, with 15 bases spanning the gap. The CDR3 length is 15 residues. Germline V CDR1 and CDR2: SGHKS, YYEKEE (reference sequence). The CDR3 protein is CASSSWEVNPYEQYF. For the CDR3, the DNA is TGTGCCAGCAGCTCATGGGAGGTTAATCCCTACGAGCAGTACTTC. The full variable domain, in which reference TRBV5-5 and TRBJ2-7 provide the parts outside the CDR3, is DAGVTQSPTHLIKTRGQQVTLRCSPISGHKSVSWYQQVLGQGPQFIFQYYEKEERGRGNFPDRFSARQFPNYSSELNVNALLLGDSALYLCASSSWEVNPYEQYFGPGTRLTVT.

The CDR3 here is CASSSSWTGRETQYF. The CDR3 DNA reads as TGTGCCAGCAGTTCAAGCTGGACAGGGAGGGAGACCCAGTACTTC. The genes are TRBV27 and TRBJ2-5; 8 positions match TRBD1. The CDR3 covers 15 residues. Germline V gene data show CDR1 as MNHEY and CDR2 as SMNVEV (reference sequence). V lost 4 bases and J lost 5; bases outside the gene matches: 9.

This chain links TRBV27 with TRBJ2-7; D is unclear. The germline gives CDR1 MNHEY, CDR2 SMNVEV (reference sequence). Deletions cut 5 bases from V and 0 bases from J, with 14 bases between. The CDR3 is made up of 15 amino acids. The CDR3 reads CASSLLSGSSYEQYF. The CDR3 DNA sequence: TGTGCCAGCAGTCTCCTCTCCGGTAGCTCCTACGAGCAGTACTTC.

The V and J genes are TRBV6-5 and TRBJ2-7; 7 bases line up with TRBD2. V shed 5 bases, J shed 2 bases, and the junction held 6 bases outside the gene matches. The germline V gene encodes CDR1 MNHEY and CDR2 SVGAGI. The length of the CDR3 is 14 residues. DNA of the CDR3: TGTGCCAGCAGTCTAGCGGACTCCACCTACGAGCAGTACTTC. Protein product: CASSLADSTYEQYF.

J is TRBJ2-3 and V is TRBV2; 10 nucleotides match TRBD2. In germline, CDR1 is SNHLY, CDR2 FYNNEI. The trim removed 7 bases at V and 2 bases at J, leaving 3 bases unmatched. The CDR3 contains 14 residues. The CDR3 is CASTGLADTDTQYF. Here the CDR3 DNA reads TGTGCCAGCACCGGACTAGCGGACACAGATACGCAGTATTTT.

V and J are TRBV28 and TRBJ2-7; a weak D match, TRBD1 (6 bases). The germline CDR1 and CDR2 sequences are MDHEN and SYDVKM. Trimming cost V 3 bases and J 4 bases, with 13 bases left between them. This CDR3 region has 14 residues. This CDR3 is CASSFSPGVYEQYF. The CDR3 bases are TGTGCCAGCAGTTTCAGCCCAGGGGTTTACGAGCAGTACTTC.

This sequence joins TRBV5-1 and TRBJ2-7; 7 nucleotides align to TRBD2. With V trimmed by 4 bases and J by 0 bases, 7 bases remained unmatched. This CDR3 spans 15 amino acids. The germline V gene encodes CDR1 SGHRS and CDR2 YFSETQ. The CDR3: CASSLGGGTSYEQYF. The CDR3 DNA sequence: TGCGCCAGCAGCCTCGGCGGGGGAACCTCCTACGAGCAGTACTTC.

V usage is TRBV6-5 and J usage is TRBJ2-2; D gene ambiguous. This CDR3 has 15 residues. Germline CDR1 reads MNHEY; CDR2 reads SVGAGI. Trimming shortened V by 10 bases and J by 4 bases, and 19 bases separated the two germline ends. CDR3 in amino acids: CATQVGIIITGELFF. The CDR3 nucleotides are TGTGCCACCCAGGTGGGGATTATTATCACCGGGGAGCTGTTTTTT.

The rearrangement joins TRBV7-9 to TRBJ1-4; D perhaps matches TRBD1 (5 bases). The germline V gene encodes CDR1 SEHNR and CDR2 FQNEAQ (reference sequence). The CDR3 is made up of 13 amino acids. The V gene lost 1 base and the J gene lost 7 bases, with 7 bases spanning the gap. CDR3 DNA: TGTGCCAGCAGCTTAGTAAGGGGTGAAAAACTGTTTTTT. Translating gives CASSLVRGEKLFF.